This TCR beta chain appears in the sequencing data of a study of T cell responses to AZD1222 COVID-19 vaccine. Trimming at V came to 1 base and at J to 5 bases, leaving 9 bases not matched to a gene. Germline loops: CDR1 SGHTS, CDR2 YDEGEE. The CDR3 is 15 amino acids. Pooling covered second doses at about 4 or about 12 weeks. Remarks on this clone: The antigen is unknown.

The study, taken as a whole, reports: Nearly half of unique spike-specific TCRs reportedly avoided B.1.351 and B.1.1.7 mutated regions. Just 5 or 6 AZD1222 recipients tested seropositive at baseline.

The assay was immunoSEQ multiplex PCR, and TCRdb's table has in-frame clones only and misses some. The sample lists about 170,000 clones; roughly nine tenths were seen once. The receptor comes from an adult who received the AZD1222 COVID-19 vaccine. This specimen consisted of peripheral blood, obtained 28 days after the second AZD1222 dose. The chain combines TRBV5-8 with TRBJ2-7; TRBD2 agrees at 7 bases. This CDR3 is CASSLLGTIPNEQYF. CDR3 bases: TGTGCCAGCAGCTTGTTAGGGACTATTCCCAACGAGCAGTACTTC.